Each of the 25 T cell receptor beta chains below was sequenced from the same sample in a study of T-cell memory formation after mild COVID-19 (dated by TCRdb to the early 2020s). The receptor library was made with 5' RACE. TCRdb names Illumina NovaSeq 6000 as the instrument used. The public sequencing data were trimmed at Q25 with fastp and processed into clonotypes with MiXCR by TCRdb, which kept only in-frame beta chains. For every CDR3 protein sequence, its rows merge into one entry that carries the most common genes and DNA. This sample comprises about 210,000 distinct CDR3 sequences, around 30% of them detected only once. The top ten hold over 9.5% of the sample. Material: PBMCs or a T cell subset sorted from them (not recorded which). The receptors derive from an adult woman who had mild COVID-19 (a few samples of this study predate the infection). The sample titles of this study are shuffled in the database, so cell type and time point are left out; the donor was told from shared clones.

The V gene is TRBV5-1, the J gene TRBJ2-7; TRBD1 aligns across 9 bases. V was pared by 4 bases and J by 3 bases, with 11 bases of the junction left unmatched. The CDR3 is 16 residues long. Germline CDR1 is SGHRS and CDR2 is YFSETQ. The CDR3 bases are TGCGCCAGCAGCCTTTCGAGGGGGACAGGGCTCTACGAGCAGTACTTC. Amino acid sequence: CASSLSRGTGLYEQYF. Based on the CDR3 plus reference TRBV5-1 and TRBJ2-7, the full variable domain is KAGVTQTPRYLIKTRGQQVTLSCSPISGHRSVSWYQQTPGQGLQFLFEYFSETQRNKGNFPGRFSGRQFSNSRSEMNVSTLELGDSALYLCASSLSRGTGLYEQYFGPGTRLTVT.

This clonotype was observed a handful of times. V is TRBV6-5 and J is TRBJ2-2; 7 nucleotides align to TRBD1. The V gene's germline CDR1 is MNHEY and CDR2 SVGAGI. V lost 2 bases to trimming and J lost 8 bases; unmatched junction nucleotides: 11. The CDR3 has 16 amino acids. The DNA of the CDR3 is TGTGCCAGCAGTTACGAGGGTCACAGGGGTTCGGGGGAGCTGTTTTTT. It is translated as CASSYEGHRGSGELFF.

This clonotype has more than one count but fewer than ten. The chain employs TRBV5-1 and TRBJ1-6; D remains ambiguous. The CDR3 length is 16 residues. The V gene's germline CDR1 is SGHRS and CDR2 YFSETQ. V was clipped by 0 bases and J by 0 bases, with 7 bases between them. CDR3 sequence reads: CASSLVGSSYNSPLHF. The CDR3 bases are TGCGCCAGCAGCTTGGTGGGGAGCTCCTATAATTCACCCCTCCACTTT.

The chain couples TRBV7-6 to TRBJ2-2, with 7 bases fitting TRBD2. The V gene's germline CDR1 is SGHVS and CDR2 FNYEAQ. There are 16 residues in the CDR3. Trimming took 5 bases from V and 3 from J; bases not matched to a gene: 9. The CDR3 sequence: CASSPTSDPYTGELFF. The CDR3 bases are TGTGCCAGCAGCCCCACTAGCGATCCTTACACCGGGGAGCTGTTTTTT.

The rearrangement joins TRBV6-5 to TRBJ2-1, with no clear D. The length of the CDR3 is 14 residues. In germline, CDR1 is MNHEY, CDR2 SVGAGI. Trimming stripped 5 bases from V and 3 bases from J, with 11 bases between. The CDR3 region is CASSASPHYNEQFF. CDR3 coding DNA: TGTGCCAGCAGTGCGAGCCCCCACTACAATGAGCAGTTCTTC.

The chain recombines TRBV5-4 with TRBJ1-4, with 9 bases that match TRBD1. Germline CDR1 is SGHNT and CDR2 is YYREEE (reference sequence). V was pared by 4 bases and J by 8 bases, with 9 bases of the junction left unmatched. The CDR3 consists of 15 residues. The DNA of the CDR3 is TGTGCCAGCAGCGGGGCAACAGGGGGCCGAGAAAAACTGTTTTTT. Residues: CASSGATGGREKLFF.

A few counts support this clonotype. The rearrangement links TRBV7-9 to TRBJ2-6; the D gene could be TRBD1 or TRBD2 (5 bases each). The germline CDR1 and CDR2 sequences are SEHNR and FQNEAQ (reference sequence). The CDR3 is 17 amino acids. V shed 2 bases and J shed 0 bases, with 11 bases lying between them. In DNA form, the CDR3 reads TGTGCCAGCAGCTTAAGCCGGGGCAGCTCTGGGGCCAACGTCCTGACTTTC. Protein: CASSLSRGSSGANVLTF.

In its sample, this clonotype was seen a few times. The V gene is TRBV7-8, the J gene TRBJ2-3; TRBD1 aligns across 9 bases. The CDR3 extends over 19 amino acids. Germline V gene sequence: CDR1 SGHVS, CDR2 FQNEAQ. Trimming at V came to 3 bases and at J to 0 bases, leaving 13 bases not matched to a gene. CDR3 sequence (DNA): TGTGCCAGCAGCTTGCGGTGGGACAGGGATATGGCGAGCACAGATACGCAGTATTTT. Translating it yields CASSLRWDRDMASTDTQYF.

This clonotype turned up a few times. The chain is built from TRBV4-1 and TRBJ2-1; 13 bases are a match to TRBD2. This CDR3 is built from 14 residues. Looked up from germline, CDR1 is MGHRA and CDR2 is YSYEKL. The ends lost 6 bases at V and 8 bases at J; junction bases unmatched: 4. CDR3 nucleotides: TGCGCCAGCAGGACTAGCGGGAGGTCGGATGAGCAGTTCTTC. This sequence encodes CASRTSGRSDEQFF.

The V call is TRBV19, the J call TRBJ2-2; 9 nucleotides match TRBD1. Germline V gene data show CDR1 as LNHDA and CDR2 as SQIVND (reference sequence). The CDR3 has 15 residues. Germline trimming cut 5 bases from V and 4 bases from J; bases unmatched to any gene: 5. CDR3 nucleotides: TGTGCCAGTAGTCCACAGGGGGCCTCCACCGGGGAGCTGTTTTTT. As protein: CASSPQGASTGELFF.

This clonotype showed up just a few times. The rearrangement uses TRBV12-3 or TRBV12-4 and TRBJ2-2; a possible D gene is TRBD2 (5 bases). The CDR3 spans 15 residues. V was cut by 1 base and J by 3 bases, with 9 bases left in between. CDR3: CASSLGREHTGELFF. For the CDR3, the DNA is TGTGCCAGCAGTTTAGGAAGGGAGCACACCGGGGAGCTGTTTTTT.

The rearrangement joins TRBV6-5 to TRBJ2-7; a possible D gene is TRBD2 (6 bases). Germline V gene data show CDR1 as MNHEY and CDR2 as SVGAGI. Trimming removed 6 bases at V and 1 base at J, with 16 bases between. The CDR3 contains 15 residues. CDR3 nucleotides: TGTGCCAGCAGCCCGATTAGCGGTTGGTCCTACGAGCAGTACTTC. It is translated as CASSPISGWSYEQYF.

The chain couples TRBV7-3 to TRBJ2-3; tentative D call: TRBD2 (7 bases). The germline CDR1 and CDR2 sequences are SGHTA and FQGTGA. V was clipped by 2 bases and J by 5 bases, with 17 bases between them. The CDR3 spans 16 residues. The CDR3 nucleotides read TGTGCCAGCAGCTTACATGCGCTGGGGGGGCAAGATACGCAGTATTTT. Translated: CASSLHALGGQDTQYF.

This clonotype was recorded a few times. The chain combines TRBV30 with TRBJ1-6; D not certain. The CDR3 has 12 amino acids. V was pared by 3 bases and J by 7 bases, with 7 bases between. The V gene's germline CDR1 is GTSNPN and CDR2 SVGIG (reference sequence). CDR3 DNA: TGTGCCTGGAGGGCAGCCAATTCACCCCTCCACTTT. Encoded protein: CAWRAANSPLHF.

This chain uses TRBV29-1 with TRBJ1-1; the D gene is possibly TRBD1 (5 bases). The CDR3 totals 12 residues. The V end was cut by 0 bases, the J end by 10 bases, with 12 bases between. Per the germline V gene, CDR1 is SQVTM and CDR2 is ANQGSEA. The CDR3 loop reads CSVEDWRGVAFF. CDR3 nucleotide sequence: TGCAGCGTTGAAGATTGGAGGGGTGTAGCTTTCTTT.

In its sample, this clonotype was seen a few times. V usage is TRBV7-6 and J usage is TRBJ2-1, with TRBD1 matching 8 bases. Trimming cost V 2 bases and J 6 bases; bases outside gene matches: 9. Germline V gene data show CDR1 as SGHVS and CDR2 as FNYEAQ. The CDR3 consists of 16 residues. CDR3 sequence reads: CASSLWRDRNANEQFF. CDR3 bases: TGTGCCAGCAGCTTATGGAGGGACAGGAACGCCAATGAGCAGTTCTTC.

The gene calls are TRBV3-1 and TRBJ2-7, with 9 bases aligning to TRBD2. Unmatched junction bases numbered 10, after V lost 0 bases and J lost 7 bases. The germline gives CDR1 LGHDT, CDR2 YNNKEL (reference sequence). This CDR3 spans 16 amino acids. DNA of the CDR3: TGTGCCAGCAGCCAAGATCCAGCGGGGGGCCGTGGGGAGCAGTACTTC. Its protein product is CASSQDPAGGRGEQYF.

V usage is TRBV30 and J usage is TRBJ1-6; no clear D. Per the germline V gene, CDR1 is GTSNPN and CDR2 is SVGIG (reference sequence). V was trimmed by 2 bases and J by 7 bases, leaving 9 bases between them. This CDR3 is built from 13 residues. CDR3 sequence (DNA): TGTGCCTGGAGTAGGAACGGAAATTCACCCCTCCACTTT. Its protein is CAWSRNGNSPLHF.

The chain uses TRBV20-1 and TRBJ1-1; D is unresolved. This CDR3 contains 11 residues. CDR1 DFQATT and CDR2 SNEGSKA come from the germline V gene (reference sequence). V gave up 3 bases and J gave up 4 bases, with 6 bases separating them. CDR3 amino acids: CSASSSTEAFF. The CDR3 coding sequence is TGCAGTGCTAGCTCGAGCACTGAAGCTTTCTTT.

This clonotype was seen a few times. The chain carries TRBV10-3 and TRBJ2-7, with a weak D call TRBD1 (5 bases). Deletions cut 2 bases from V and 7 bases from J, with 12 bases between. This CDR3 is 13 amino acids long. Germline-derived CDR1 and CDR2 are ENHRY and SYGVKD. The chain's CDR3 is CAISEAGRMEQYF. As DNA, the CDR3 is TGTGCCATCAGTGAGGCAGGGCGAATGGAGCAGTACTTC.

The chain combines TRBV4-1 with TRBJ2-3; D ambiguous. Trimming pared 2 bases from V and 0 bases from J, leaving 9 bases between. From germline, CDR1 is MGHRA and CDR2 YSYEKL. The length of the CDR3 is 15 residues. In nucleotides, the CDR3 is TGCGCCAGCAGCCAACAACCAGCTAGCACAGATACGCAGTATTTT. Translation: CASSQQPASTDTQYF.

This clonotype was recorded many times. This chain joins TRBV23-1 and TRBJ2-6; no reliable D call. TRBV23-1 counts as an open reading frame of uncertain function. The V end lost 6 bases, the J end lost 0 bases, and 6 bases lay between the germline ends. The CDR3 consists of 14 residues. The DNA of the CDR3 is TGCGCCAGCAGCCCAGTCTCTGGGGCCAACGTCCTGACTTTC. Protein product: CASSPVSGANVLTF.

The V and J genes are TRBV19 and TRBJ2-1, with D perhaps TRBD1 (5 bases). Germline CDR1 LNHDA, CDR2 SQIVND (reference sequence). The CDR3 spans 12 residues. The V and J ends lost 6 bases and 10 bases respectively, with 13 bases between them. This CDR3 is CASRLGPGEQFF. The CDR3 DNA follows: TGTGCCAGTAGATTGGGGCCTGGCGAGCAGTTCTTC.

The V call is TRBV7-9, the J call TRBJ2-1; 7 bases fit TRBD2. The length of the CDR3 is 15 residues. The germline V gene has CDR1 SEHNR and CDR2 FQNEAQ (reference sequence). The V segment lost 5 bases and the J segment 8 bases; nucleotides outside the gene matches: 12. DNA of the CDR3: TGTGCCAGCAGCCCGCGGGGGTCAGCCCCACATGAGCAGTTCTTC. Encoded protein: CASSPRGSAPHEQFF.

The chain couples TRBV12-3 or TRBV12-4 to TRBJ2-7; the match to TRBD1 covers 7 bases. The CDR3 sequence is 12 residues long. V gave up 5 bases and J gave up 6 bases; unmatched junction bases: 4. CDR3: CASSRQGSEQYF. CDR3 sequence (DNA): TGTGCCAGCAGTCGACAGGGAAGCGAGCAGTACTTC.